This T cell receptor beta chain comes out of a study of blood T cell repertoires in COVID-19. At the level of the study: Samples came from the United States, Italy and Spain, spanning acute and convalescent COVID-19. In each case, the material was cDNA or gDNA derived from T cells, B-cell-depleted T cells, or PBMCs.

This clone appeared a few times. As processed by the authors: From reference gene primer amplification, estimates of nucleated cell counts were derived. The repertoire was sequenced with immunoSEQ multiplex PCR; TCRdb's copy has only in-frame clones and lacks some. V and J calls and clone size are those listed in that table; D and trimming were worked out from the DNA. The data hold about 80,000 clones, with roughly three quarters observed a single time. This CDR3 region has 17 residues. Germline CDR1 and CDR2: SNHLY and FYNNEI. Trimming took off 7 bases at V and 2 bases at J, with 20 bases between the two ends.

This receptor was taken from a man between 65 and 85 years old with active or convalescent COVID-19. The chain uses TRBV2 and TRBJ1-4; no firm D call. Sequencing was done on a sample of peripheral blood. The CDR3 nucleotides read TGTGCCAGCACTATCTACCAGGACTCCCTCACTAATGAAAAACTGTTTTTT. It is translated as CASTIYQDSLTNEKLFF.